These 13 T cell receptor beta chains were all obtained from the same sample, sequenced in a study of cytomegalovirus exposure and HLA in healthy donors. Clones were sequenced by immunoSEQ multiplex PCR, and TCRdb holds only the in-frame ones, with some missing. Here the sample spans about 110,000 clones, approximately 89% being singletons. The sample taken for sequencing was PBMCs. The receptor source for this set is a woman aged 18-35 years in good health and CMV-seronegative.

This sequence joins TRBV4-2 and TRBJ1-3; D unclear. Germline-derived CDR1 and CDR2 are LGHNA and YNFKEQ. The V gene lost 0 bases and the J gene lost 3 bases, with 3 bases spanning the gap. The CDR3 has 13 amino acids. The CDR3 nucleotides are TGTGCCAGCAGCCAAGACAGTGGAAACACCATATATTTT. Translating it yields CASSQDSGNTIYF.

In its sample, this clone was seen a few times. The chain combines TRBV11-2 with TRBJ1-4; 7 nucleotides match TRBD1. V shed 4 bases and J 8 bases; nucleotides not matched to a gene: 10. The CDR3 consists of 15 residues. Germline V gene lookup returns CDR1 SGHAT and CDR2 FQNNGV. The chain's CDR3 is CASSSRQGLDEKLFF. In DNA form, the CDR3 reads TGTGCCAGCAGCTCTAGACAGGGCCTGGACGAAAAACTGTTTTTT.

The chain uses TRBV30 and TRBJ2-3; the match to TRBD2 covers 12 bases. Germline CDR1 is GTSNPN and CDR2 is SVGIG (reference sequence). This CDR3 has 15 amino acids. Germline trimming cut 5 bases from V and 2 bases from J; bases unmatched to any gene: 5. CDR3 sequence: CAWGGLAGHTDTQYF. CDR3 nucleotides: TGTGCCTGGGGGGGACTAGCGGGCCACACAGATACGCAGTATTTT.

This clone was seen once. The chain joins TRBV19 to TRBJ1-1; D is ambiguous. This CDR3 is built from 12 residues. Germline lookup yields CDR1 LNHDA and CDR2 SQIVND (reference sequence). Trimming pared 3 bases from V and 5 bases from J, leaving 7 bases between. The CDR3 bases are TGTGCCAGTAGTATTTCGAGGACTGAAGCTTTCTTT. Translated, it gives CASSISRTEAFF.

This clone appeared once. The gene calls are TRBV7-2 and TRBJ2-3; TRBD1 is a possible D gene (5 bases). The germline V gene encodes CDR1 SGHTA and CDR2 FQGNSA. V lost 1 base to trimming and J lost 3 bases, with 14 bases between them. This CDR3 contains 16 residues. CDR3 sequence: CASSLGAGKRTDTQYF. Here the CDR3 DNA reads TGTGCCAGCAGCTTAGGGGCAGGGAAAAGGACAGATACGCAGTATTTT.

The count of this clone is one. V and J are TRBV29-1 and TRBJ2-3; 7 bases match TRBD2. CDR1 and CDR2 (germline): SQVTM, ANQGSEA. The ends lost 0 bases at V and 1 base at J; junction bases unmatched: 7. This CDR3 is built from 16 residues. CDR3 residues: CSVEDRAGVGTDTQYF. Written as DNA, the CDR3 is TGCAGCGTTGAAGATAGGGCGGGGGTTGGCACAGATACGCAGTATTTT.

The CDR3 DNA follows: TGTGCCAGCCTTAGGGACATTCGTAGCACCGGGGAGCTGTTTTTT. It codes for CASLRDIRSTGELFF. This sequence joins TRBV19 and TRBJ2-2; possible D gene TRBD1, 6 bases. The CDR3 consists of 15 residues. The germline gives CDR1 LNHDA, CDR2 SQIVND (reference sequence). V was shortened by 9 bases and J by 4 bases, with 18 bases between the two germline ends.

The chain links TRBV30 to TRBJ1-2; D ambiguous. This CDR3 comprises 13 residues. V lost 3 bases and J 4 bases, leaving 12 bases between the germline ends. Germline lookup yields CDR1 GTSNPN and CDR2 SVGIG (reference sequence). Here the CDR3 reads CAWRGRESYGYTF. Here the CDR3 DNA reads TGTGCCTGGAGGGGGAGGGAGAGCTATGGCTACACCTTC.

The chain employs TRBV2 and TRBJ2-3; 10 bases are a match to TRBD2. The germline gives CDR1 SNHLY, CDR2 FYNNEI. With V trimmed by 6 bases and J by 0 bases, 3 bases remained unmatched. This CDR3 is 15 amino acids long. The DNA of the CDR3 is TGTGCCAGCAGCCTGACTAGCGGGAGCACAGATACGCAGTATTTT. Amino acid sequence: CASSLTSGSTDTQYF.

A few counts support this clone. The chain joins TRBV12-2 to TRBJ2-5; the table's D call, TRBD1, has no DNA check behind it. TRBV12-2 is a known pseudogene. CDR3 length: 14 residues. The CDR3 reads CARLLTGSGETQYF. CDR3 coding DNA: TGTGCAAGACTGCTGACAGGGAGTGGGGAGACCCAGTACTTC.

The chain combines TRBV28 with TRBJ1-6; 8 positions agree with TRBD1. Looked up from germline, CDR1 is MDHEN and CDR2 is SYDVKM. The CDR3 sequence is 16 residues long. After removal of 1 base from V and 2 bases from J, the junction contained 1 base not matched to a gene. The CDR3 here is CASSLYRGTYNSPLHF. CDR3 bases: TGTGCCAGCAGTTTATACAGGGGGACCTATAATTCACCCCTCCACTTT. Full variable domain (remainder filled in from reference TRBV28 and TRBJ1-6): DVKVTQSSRYLVKRTGEKVFLECVQDMDHENMFWYRQDPGLGLRLIYFSYDVKMKEKGDIPEGYSVSREKKERFSLILESASTNQTSMYLCASSLYRGTYNSPLHFGNGTRLTVT.

This chain joins TRBV29-1 and TRBJ1-1, with TRBD1 matching 12 bases. Germline CDR1 SQVTM, CDR2 ANQGSEA. This CDR3 has 14 residues. V trimming: 6 bases; J trimming: 3 bases; junction bases outside the gene matches: 5. The CDR3 region is CSVWDRGRYTEAFF. Here the CDR3 DNA reads TGCAGCGTCTGGGACAGGGGGCGCTACACTGAAGCTTTCTTT.

The chain combines TRBV30 with TRBJ2-2; perhaps TRBD2 as D (5 bases). Per germline, CDR1 GTSNPN and CDR2 SVGIG (reference sequence). This CDR3 is built from 12 residues. Trimming removed 2 bases at V and 6 bases at J, with 7 bases between. The CDR3 DNA reads TGTGCCTGGAGTCATAGCGCCGGGGAGCTGTTTTTT. As protein: CAWSHSAGELFF.